What follows are 11 T cell receptor beta chains derived from one specimen sequenced in a study of early T cells in non-severe SARS-CoV-2 infection. TCRdb re-analysed the 5' RACE reads in MiXCR, keeping a single row per CDR3 protein. The data show about 48,000 distinct CDR3 sequences, about 9.8% seen once. Source material: whole blood. Receptor source: an adult who was a healthcare worker with PCR-confirmed SARS-CoV-2 infection or an uninfected control (not recorded which).

This clonotype showed up just a few times. The chain couples TRBV27 to TRBJ2-1, with a weak D call TRBD1 (6 bases). V lost 4 bases and J lost 10, with 14 bases in between. CDR1 MNHEY and CDR2 SMNVEV come from the germline V gene (reference sequence). CDR3 length: 13 residues. The CDR3 loop is CASSSDRRMEQFF. Written as DNA, the CDR3 is TGTGCCAGCAGTTCTGACAGGAGAATGGAGCAGTTCTTC.

This clonotype appeared many times. The chain carries TRBV28 and TRBJ1-4; maybe TRBD1 (6 bases). Germline V gene sequence: CDR1 MDHEN, CDR2 SYDVKM. The CDR3 runs 16 residues. Trimming pared 3 bases from V and 7 bases from J, leaving 18 bases between. CDR3 protein: CASSFFPQGGAEKLFF. The CDR3 region has the DNA TGTGCCAGCAGTTTCTTCCCCCAAGGGGGGGCTGAAAAACTGTTTTTT.

In regard to this clonotype: This may stem from a read error, because a much larger clone lies one nucleotide away. The rearrangement uses TRBV5-1 and TRBJ1-6, with 8 bases fitting TRBD1. The CDR3 has 16 amino acids. Germline V CDR1 and CDR2: SGHRS, YFSETQ. The CDR3 loop reads CASSSGQGANNSPFHF. The CDR3 DNA is TGCGCCAGCAGCTCTGGGCAGGGGGCGAATAATTCACCCTTCCACTTT.

This clonotype was detected only a few times. The rearrangement uses TRBV7-2 and TRBJ2-7; D possibly corresponds to TRBD1 (6 bases). CDR1 SGHTA and CDR2 FQGNSA come from the germline V gene. The V gene lost 5 bases and the J gene lost 2 bases, with 16 bases spanning the gap. The CDR3 runs to 15 residues. The CDR3 region is CASSPSDGDTYEQYF. The CDR3 DNA follows: TGTGCCAGCAGCCCCTCTGACGGGGACACCTACGAGCAGTACTTC.

The chain employs TRBV25-1 and TRBJ2-7; D not certain. From germline, CDR1 is MGHDK and CDR2 SYGVNS. V was shortened by 5 bases and J by 4 bases, with 3 bases between the two germline ends. The CDR3 totals 10 residues. The CDR3 loop is CASSRYEQYF. CDR3 DNA sequence: TGTGCCAGCAGTCGGTACGAGCAGTACTTC.

The chain has TRBV27 and TRBJ2-7; D may be TRBD2 (6 bases). Germline V gene sequence: CDR1 MNHEY, CDR2 SMNVEV (reference sequence). The CDR3 is made up of 13 amino acids. V lost 5 bases, J lost 4 bases, and 12 bases lay in between. The CDR3 DNA sequence: TGTGCCAGCAGTATGGCTAGCGTGTACGAGCAGTACTTC. As protein: CASSMASVYEQYF.

This clonotype has ten or more counts. This chain connects TRBV5-1 to TRBJ2-3, with TRBD1 matching 8 bases. J gave up 2 bases and V 4 bases, and 9 bases lay outside the gene matches. Germline loops: CDR1 SGHRS, CDR2 YFSETQ. The length of the CDR3 is 16 residues. The CDR3 region is CASSVIRQGNTDTQYF. The CDR3 DNA reads as TGCGCCAGCAGCGTGATAAGACAGGGGAACACAGATACGCAGTATTTT.

This clonotype occurred many times. The chain uses TRBV6-5 and TRBJ1-1, with TRBD1 identical over 7 bases. The V segment lost 2 bases and the J segment 3 bases; nucleotides outside the gene matches: 0. This CDR3 is 13 amino acids long. CDR1 is MNHEY and CDR2 is SVGAGI in the germline V gene. The CDR3 sequence: CASSYDRDTEAFF. The DNA for the CDR3 is TGTGCCAGCAGTTACGACAGGGACACTGAAGCTTTCTTT.

This sequence joins TRBV6-8 and TRBJ2-1; D is undetermined. The CDR3 has 12 residues. Germline CDR1 reads MNHGY; CDR2 reads SAAAGT. V lost 8 bases to trimming and J lost 8 bases, with 13 bases between them. DNA of the CDR3: TGTGCCAGCGGGTCGGATGGGCATGAGCAGTTCTTC. Its protein product is CASGSDGHEQFF.

The chain couples TRBV7-2 to TRBJ2-3; 7 bases agree with TRBD2. V dropped 0 bases and J dropped 5; count of bases not matched to a gene: 5. The CDR3 contains 15 residues. Germline-derived CDR1 and CDR2 are SGHTA and FQGNSA. Here the CDR3 reads CASSLAGGPGDTQYF. DNA of the CDR3: TGTGCCAGCAGCTTAGCGGGAGGGCCCGGAGATACGCAGTATTTT.

This clonotype was counted many times. This chain connects TRBV2 to TRBJ1-1; D is uncertain. Germline V gene data show CDR1 as SNHLY and CDR2 as FYNNEI. This CDR3 is built from 11 residues. Trimming removed 4 bases from V and 5 bases from J, with 5 bases in between. CDR3 amino acids: CASSVMTEAFF. Written as DNA, the CDR3 is TGTGCCAGCAGTGTTATGACTGAAGCTTTCTTT.